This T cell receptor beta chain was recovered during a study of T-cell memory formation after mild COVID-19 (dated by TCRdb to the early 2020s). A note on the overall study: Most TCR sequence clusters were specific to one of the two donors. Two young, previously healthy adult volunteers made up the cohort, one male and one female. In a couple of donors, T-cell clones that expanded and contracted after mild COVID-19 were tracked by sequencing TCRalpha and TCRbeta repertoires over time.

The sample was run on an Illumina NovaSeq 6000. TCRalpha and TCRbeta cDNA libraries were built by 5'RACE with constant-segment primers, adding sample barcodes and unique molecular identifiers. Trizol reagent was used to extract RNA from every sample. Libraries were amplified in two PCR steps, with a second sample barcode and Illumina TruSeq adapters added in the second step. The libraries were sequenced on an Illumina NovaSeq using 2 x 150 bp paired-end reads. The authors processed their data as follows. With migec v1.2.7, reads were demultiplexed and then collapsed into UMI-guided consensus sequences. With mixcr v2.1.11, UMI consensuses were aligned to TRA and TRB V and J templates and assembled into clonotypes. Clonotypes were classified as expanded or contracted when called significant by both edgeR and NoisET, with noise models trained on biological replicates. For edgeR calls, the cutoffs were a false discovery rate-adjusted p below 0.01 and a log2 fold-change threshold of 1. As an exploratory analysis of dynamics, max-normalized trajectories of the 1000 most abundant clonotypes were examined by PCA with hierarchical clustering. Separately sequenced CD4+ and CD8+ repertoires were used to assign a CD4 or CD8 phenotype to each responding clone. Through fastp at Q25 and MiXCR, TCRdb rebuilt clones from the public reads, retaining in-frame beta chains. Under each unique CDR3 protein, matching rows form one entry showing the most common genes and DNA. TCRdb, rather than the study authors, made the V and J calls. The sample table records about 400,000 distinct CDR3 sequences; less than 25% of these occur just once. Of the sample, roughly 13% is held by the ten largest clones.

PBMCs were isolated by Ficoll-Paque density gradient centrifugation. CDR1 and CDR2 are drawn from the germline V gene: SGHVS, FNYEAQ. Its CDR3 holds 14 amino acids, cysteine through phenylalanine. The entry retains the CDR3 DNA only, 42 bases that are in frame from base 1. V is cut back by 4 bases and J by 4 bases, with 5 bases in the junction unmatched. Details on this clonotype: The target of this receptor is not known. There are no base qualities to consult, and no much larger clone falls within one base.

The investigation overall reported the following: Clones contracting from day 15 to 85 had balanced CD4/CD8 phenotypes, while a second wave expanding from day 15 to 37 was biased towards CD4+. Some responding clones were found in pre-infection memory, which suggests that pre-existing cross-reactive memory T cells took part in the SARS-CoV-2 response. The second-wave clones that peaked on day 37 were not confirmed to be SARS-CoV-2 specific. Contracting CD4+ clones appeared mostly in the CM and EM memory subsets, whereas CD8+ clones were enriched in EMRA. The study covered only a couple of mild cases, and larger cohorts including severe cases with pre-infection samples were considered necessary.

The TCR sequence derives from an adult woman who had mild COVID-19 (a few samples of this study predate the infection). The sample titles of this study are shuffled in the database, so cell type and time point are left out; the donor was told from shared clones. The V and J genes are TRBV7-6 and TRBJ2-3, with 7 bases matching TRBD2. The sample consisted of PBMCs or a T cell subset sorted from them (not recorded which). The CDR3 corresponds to CASSWGGGADTQYF. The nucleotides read TGTGCCAGCAGCTGGGGCGGGGGTGCAGATACGCAGTATTTT.